This TCR beta chain was captured in a study of T cells expressing NK-cell markers. As for the study in general: Out of eight donors sequenced, seven tested HCMV-seropositive and the remaining one seronegative.

Comments on this clonotype: Its cognate antigen is unknown.

Production of TCR beta cDNA relied on 5'RACE template switching with UMIs. TCRdb reanalyzed the 5' RACE reads and collapses them to one entry per CDR3 protein, without DNA. The sample holds about 170,000 distinct CDR3 sequences. The CDR3 is made up of 17 amino acids. Germline V gives CDR1 SEHNR, CDR2 FQNEAQ (reference sequence). General study findings and limits: In four donors, dominant clonotypes made up about 25-60.1% of CD3+CD56-NKG2C+ cells. Top CD8+ clonotypes included the dominant CD3+CD56+NKG2C+ clonotypes in six donors.

The J gene is TRBJ2-7, the V gene TRBV7-9; TCRdb picks TRBD1, but there is no DNA to check that call. The clonotype was recovered from a man aged 18 to 69 in good health. Sequenced sample: blood T cells: a sorted CD56 or NKG2C T cell subset, CD4+ or CD8+ T cells, or bulk PBMC T cells (not recorded which). The CDR3 region is CASSFRGGGAVLGEQYF.